Following are 28 T cell receptor beta chains from one sample sequenced in a study of response to subunit inactivated influenza vaccine. TCRdb redid the calling of the RT-PCR reads with MiXCR, one entry per CDR3 protein. The sample lists over 750,000 distinct CDR3 sequences; 20% to 25% were seen once. This sample comprised PBMCs from blood, obtained 4 to 6 days after vaccination. The receptors here all came from a man in his fifties who received an inactivated influenza vaccine.

This clonotype showed up many times. The genes are TRBV20-1 and TRBJ1-5; D is undetermined. V was clipped by 6 bases and J by 4 bases, with 10 bases between them. The CDR3 is 12 amino acids. Germline values: CDR1 DFQATT, CDR2 SNEGSKA (reference sequence). The CDR3 region has the DNA TGCAGTGCCAACAGTGGAAATCAGCCCCAGCATTTT. Translated: CSANSGNQPQHF.

The V call is TRBV14, the J call TRBJ2-3, with unresolved D. Germline lookup yields CDR1 SGHDN and CDR2 FVKESK. The germline V and J ends were trimmed by 3 bases and 0 bases, with 16 bases remaining between them. The CDR3 runs to 17 residues. The CDR3 is CASSQFVRTASTDTQYF. Here the CDR3 DNA reads TGTGCCAGCAGCCAGTTCGTACGAACAGCTAGCACAGATACGCAGTATTTT.

The gene calls are TRBV12-3 or TRBV12-4 and TRBJ2-7, with D possibly TRBD1 on 6 matching bases. The V and J ends lost 7 bases and 2 bases respectively, with 18 bases between them. The CDR3 spans 15 residues. The CDR3 DNA reads as TGTGCCAGCACCACAACCGGGACAATAACCTACGAGCAGTACTTC. Its protein product is CASTTTGTITYEQYF.

CDR3 DNA sequence: TGCAGCGTTGACCTGGACAGGGTATTGGGAGATACGCAGTATTTT. This codes for CSVDLDRVLGDTQYF. The rearrangement links TRBV29-1 to TRBJ2-3, with 8 bases fitting TRBD1. V gave up 3 bases and J gave up 5 bases; unmatched junction bases: 10. The CDR3 covers 15 residues. The germline gives CDR1 SQVTM, CDR2 ANQGSEA.

The chain carries TRBV4-2 and TRBJ2-4; no reliable D call. The CDR3 contains 14 residues. CDR1 and CDR2 from the germline V gene are LGHNA and YNFKEQ. V lost 1 base, J lost 4 bases, and 8 bases lay in between. CDR3: CASSQAGEKNIQYF. The CDR3 bases are TGTGCCAGCAGCCAAGCGGGCGAGAAAAACATTCAGTACTTC.

At least ten counts were recorded for this clonotype. The chain has TRBV5-5 and TRBJ2-7, with 9 bases identical to TRBD1. V shed 4 bases, J shed 2 bases, and the junction held 7 bases outside the gene matches. Germline V gene lookup returns CDR1 SGHKS and CDR2 YYEKEE (reference sequence). The CDR3 spans 15 residues. The CDR3 loop is CASSQEDRGTYEQYF. As DNA, the CDR3 is TGTGCCAGCAGCCAGGAGGACAGGGGAACCTACGAGCAGTACTTC. Full variable domain (missing parts from reference TRBV5-5 and TRBJ2-7): DAGVTQSPTHLIKTRGQQVTLRCSPISGHKSVSWYQQVLGQGPQFIFQYYEKEERGRGNFPDRFSARQFPNYSSELNVNALLLGDSALYLCASSQEDRGTYEQYFGPGTRLTVT.

This rearrangement joins TRBV29-1 to TRBJ2-1; D may be TRBD2 (7 bases). The germline CDR1 and CDR2 sequences are SQVTM and ANQGSEA. The CDR3 consists of 13 residues. V was clipped by 7 bases and J by 3 bases, with 13 bases between them. The CDR3 is CSAGGPRYNEQFF. The CDR3 bases are TGCAGCGCCGGGGGGCCCCGCTACAATGAGCAGTTCTTC.

This clonotype was seen a handful of times. The chain employs TRBV3-1 and TRBJ1-2; 8 positions match TRBD1. CDR1 LGHDT and CDR2 YNNKEL come from the germline V gene (reference sequence). V lost 1 base to trimming and J lost 3 bases; unmatched junction nucleotides: 7. The CDR3 sequence is 16 residues long. This chain's CDR3 is CASSQGATGEDYGYTF. CDR3 nucleotide sequence: TGTGCCAGCAGCCAAGGCGCGACAGGGGAGGACTATGGCTACACCTTC.

The V and J genes are TRBV7-6 and TRBJ2-5, with D possibly being TRBD1 (6 bases). The V and J ends lost 2 bases and 5 bases respectively, with 15 bases between them. The CDR3 has 15 amino acids. Germline assignment: CDR1 SGHVS and CDR2 FNYEAQ. CDR3 loop: CASSLSPAGVETQYF. CDR3 coding DNA: TGTGCCAGCAGCTTAAGTCCGGCAGGGGTGGAGACCCAGTACTTC.

The V and J genes are TRBV5-6 and TRBJ2-3, with TRBD2 matching over 12 bases. Per germline, CDR1 SGHDT and CDR2 YYEEEE. V trimming: 0 bases; J trimming: 14 bases; junction bases outside the gene matches: 7. The CDR3 loop spans 14 amino acids. CDR3: CASSLGLAGGPWYF. The CDR3, as DNA: TGTGCCAGCAGCTTGGGGCTAGCGGGGGGGCCGTGGTATTTT. The full variable domain, completed using reference TRBV5-6 and TRBJ2-3, is DAGVTQSPTHLIKTRGQQVTLRCSPKSGHDTVSWYQQALGQGPQFIFQYYEEEERQRGNFPDRFSGHQFPNYSSELNVNALLLGDSALYLCASSLGLAGGPWYFGPGTRLTVL.

The chain uses TRBV10-3 and TRBJ1-5; D remains unclear. The CDR3 totals 14 residues. CDR1 ENHRY and CDR2 SYGVKD come from the germline V gene. Trimming stripped 3 bases from V and 2 bases from J, with 8 bases between. CDR3 DNA sequence: TGTGCCATCAGTGACCCTAGGGGCAATCAGCCCCAGCATTTT. Protein product: CAISDPRGNQPQHF.

The chain has TRBV27 and TRBJ2-1, with 13 positions matching TRBD2. This CDR3 is 17 amino acids long. The germline CDR1 and CDR2 sequences are MNHEY and SMNVEV (reference sequence). J was trimmed by 7 bases and V by 6 bases; bases with no gene match: 12. The CDR3 region has the DNA TGTGCCAGCAGACCGGGACTAGCGGGGCCCCGCGGTAATGAGCAGTTCTTC. This gives the protein CASRPGLAGPRGNEQFF.

The V call is TRBV27, the J call TRBJ2-2, with a possible D match to TRBD1 (5 bases). This CDR3 region has 14 residues. The germline V and J ends were trimmed by 6 bases and 1 base, with 9 bases remaining between them. Germline V lookup: CDR1 MNHEY, CDR2 SMNVEV (reference sequence). This CDR3 reads CASRIDRNTGELFF. The CDR3 nucleotides read TGTGCCAGCAGAATCGACAGGAACACCGGGGAGCTGTTTTTT.

This clonotype has more than one count but fewer than ten. The CDR3: CATSDPRQEETQYF. The CDR3 nucleotides are TGTGCCACCAGTGACCCCCGACAGGAAGAGACCCAGTACTTC. The chain couples TRBV24-1 to TRBJ2-5; maybe TRBD1 (6 bases). Looked up from germline, CDR1 is KGHDR and CDR2 is SFDVKD. This CDR3 comprises 14 residues. With 4 bases removed from V and 3 bases from J, the gap between germline ends came to 11 bases.

The sample holds a few counts of this clonotype. The rearrangement uses TRBV6-5 and TRBJ1-6, with D uncertain. The CDR3 contains 16 residues. V lost 2 bases and J lost 5, with 13 bases in between. The V gene's germline CDR1 is MNHEY and CDR2 SVGAGI. In nucleotides, the CDR3 is TGTGCCAGCAGTTACGGTACAGTGTACCATAATTCACCCCTCCACTTT. It codes for CASSYGTVYHNSPLHF.

The chain has TRBV20-1 and TRBJ2-5; TRBD1 aligns across 7 bases. With 3 bases clipped from V and 1 base from J, the junction kept 2 bases outside the gene matches. There are 13 residues in the CDR3. Per the germline V gene, CDR1 is DFQATT and CDR2 is SNEGSKA (reference sequence). The CDR3 spells CSARGQPQETQYF. CDR3 sequence (DNA): TGCAGTGCTAGGGGACAGCCCCAAGAGACCCAGTACTTC.

The table lists this clonotype with a few counts. The V and J genes are TRBV11-2 and TRBJ2-3; D gene unclear. This CDR3 has 13 amino acids. CDR1 and CDR2 from the germline V gene are SGHAT and FQNNGV. Trimming removed 5 bases from V and 6 bases from J, with 12 bases in between. CDR3 coding DNA: TGTGCCAGCAGCCCAGTCTCGTTGGATACGCAGTATTTT. This sequence encodes CASSPVSLDTQYF.

This clonotype has more than one count but fewer than ten. The chain has TRBV7-9 and TRBJ2-1, with D possibly being TRBD2 (5 bases). V lost 8 bases and J 5 bases, leaving 13 bases between the germline ends. Germline values: CDR1 SEHNR, CDR2 FQNEAQ (reference sequence). The CDR3 sequence is 13 residues long. DNA of the CDR3: TGTGCCAGCGGGGAAGGAGGTGACAATGAGCAGTTCTTC. This sequence encodes CASGEGGDNEQFF.

As regards this clonotype: Possible read error: a much larger clone is one base away. This chain connects TRBV12-3 or TRBV12-4 to TRBJ2-1; D remains unclear. The CDR3 length is 13 residues. As DNA, the CDR3 is TGTGCCAGCGGTTTAGGGTTCGTGCGGGAGCAGTTCTTC. Encoded protein: CASGLGFVREQFF.

The chain couples TRBV5-5 to TRBJ2-2, with 8 positions matching TRBD1. Germline-derived CDR1 and CDR2 are SGHKS and YYEKEE (reference sequence). This CDR3 is built from 17 residues. The ends lost 0 bases at V and 3 bases at J; junction bases unmatched: 7. This CDR3 reads CASSLAPDRADTGELFF. The DNA of the CDR3 is TGTGCCAGCAGCTTGGCCCCGGACAGGGCCGACACCGGGGAGCTGTTTTTT.

The rearrangement joins TRBV20-1 to TRBJ2-7; tentative D call: TRBD1 (5 bases). This CDR3 has 15 amino acids. Trimming stripped 0 bases from V and 3 bases from J, with 15 bases between. Germline V gene sequence: CDR1 DFQATT, CDR2 SNEGSKA (reference sequence). CDR3 sequence (DNA): TGCAGTGCTAGAGATCCAGGGAAGCTCCTCTACGAGCAGTACTTC. Protein sequence: CSARDPGKLLYEQYF.

The V and J genes are TRBV27 and TRBJ2-1; D gene uncertain. This CDR3 comprises 15 residues. Trimming took off 1 base at V and 0 bases at J, with 7 bases between the two ends. Germline CDR1 reads MNHEY; CDR2 reads SMNVEV (reference sequence). The CDR3 sequence is CASSLFPGSYNEQFF. Here the CDR3 DNA reads TGTGCCAGCAGTTTATTTCCGGGCTCCTACAATGAGCAGTTCTTC.

The rearrangement uses TRBV28 and TRBJ2-5, with 12 bases fitting TRBD2. This CDR3 spans 15 amino acids. The V segment lost 8 bases and the J segment 2 bases; nucleotides outside the gene matches: 6. CDR1 and CDR2 (germline): MDHEN, SYDVKM. The CDR3 DNA is TGTGCCAGCCGGACTAGCGGGGCTGCTCAAGAGACCCAGTACTTC. The encoded protein is CASRTSGAAQETQYF.

This clonotype was recorded at least ten times. The chain couples TRBV12-3 or TRBV12-4 to TRBJ2-1; 9 positions match TRBD1. V shed 6 bases and J 1 base; nucleotides not matched to a gene: 4. This CDR3 spans 15 amino acids. Here the CDR3 DNA reads TGTGCCAGCAGGGGGGGGACAGGGTCCTACAATGAGCAGTTCTTC. Translated, it gives CASRGGTGSYNEQFF.

The DNA of the CDR3 is TGTGCCAGCGCTCCGGGACGACCGGGGGAGCAGTACTTC. Translating it yields CASAPGRPGEQYF. The J gene is TRBJ2-7, the V gene TRBV6-2 or TRBV6-3; the D call may be TRBD1 or TRBD2 (5 bases each). The germline CDR1 and CDR2 sequences are MNHEY and SVGEGT. This CDR3 is built from 13 residues. The V gene lost 8 bases and the J gene lost 7 bases, with 18 bases spanning the gap.

The chain combines TRBV5-1 with TRBJ2-1; D is perhaps TRBD1 (5 bases). V lost 4 bases to trimming and J lost 6 bases, with 17 bases between them. This CDR3 is built from 15 residues. Germline V gene data show CDR1 as SGHRS and CDR2 as YFSETQ. The CDR3 sequence is CASSKTDNNFNEQFF. CDR3 DNA: TGCGCCAGCAGCAAGACAGACAACAATTTCAATGAGCAGTTCTTC.

Concerning this clonotype itself: The junction differs from germline at one of its ends, possibly a read error. This sequence joins TRBV7-6 and TRBJ2-1; no clear D. Germline V gene sequence: CDR1 SGHVS, CDR2 FNYEAQ. This CDR3 is 13 amino acids long. The CDR3 DNA follows: TGTGCCAGCAGCCCTAGTGGCAGCAATGTGCAGTTCTTC. As protein: CASSPSGSNVQFF.

This clonotype was found a few times. J is TRBJ2-1 and V is TRBV7-3, with 8 bases lining up with TRBD2. The CDR3 runs to 13 residues. The V gene end was trimmed by 5 bases and the J gene end by 9 bases; junction bases not matched to a gene: 6. Germline values: CDR1 SGHTA, CDR2 FQGTGA. DNA for the CDR3: TGTGCCAGCAGCACGGGACTAGGCAGTGAGCAGTTCTTC. Translation: CASSTGLGSEQFF. The variable domain in full, completed from reference TRBV7-3 and TRBJ2-1, reads GAGVSQTPSNKVTEKGKYVELRCDPISGHTALYWYRQSLGQGPEFLIYFQGTGAADDSGLPNDRFFAVRPEGSVSTLKIQRTERGDSAVYLCASSTGLGSEQFFGPGTRLTVL.